This T cell receptor beta chain was observed in a study of post-analysis software for immune sequencing data. V dropped 4 bases and J dropped 4; count of bases not matched to a gene: 8. The CDR3 totals 15 residues. Germline lookup yields CDR1 SGHTA and CDR2 FQGNSA. TCR beta cDNA libraries had unique molecular identifiers. TCRdb re-called the PCR reads through MiXCR, storing one row per CDR3 protein. The data hold about 200,000 distinct CDR3 sequences, with roughly 28% observed a single time. Study results and limitations: Five or six TRBV segments were significantly more frequent in patients than in controls. TRBV5-6, TRBV5-1 and TRBV20-1 were among these segments.

The table lists this clonotype with many counts. Its antigen is not identified. This clonotype was sampled from a girl between 2 and 17 years old with multiple sclerosis. Material for sequencing was blood. The rearrangement links TRBV7-2 to TRBJ2-7; 9 bases are shared with TRBD2. The DNA for the CDR3 is TGTGCCAGCAGCTCTTCGGCGGGAGGGCAATACGAGCAGTACTTC. This codes for CASSSSAGGQYEQYF.